This T cell receptor beta chain was captured by sequencing in a study of regulatory T cells in long-lasting Graves disease. Study-wide context: Graves' cases, newly diagnosed, had used antithyroid drugs under 3 months.

Building of the TCR beta libraries involved iRepertoire HTBI primers and Arm-PCR of CDR3 regions. A single record per CDR3 protein comes from TCRdb applying MiXCR to the multiplex PCR reads. The sample shows hundreds of thousands of distinct CDR3 sequences, about 15% of them seen only once. The table lists this clonotype with many counts. Its specificity is not known. General study points: Analyses excluded thyroid tissue, covering peripheral blood alone.

As for time point: newly diagnosed GD, antithyroid drugs for less than 3 months. Isolated PBMC RNA provided the starting material for the TCR library. Trimming pared 3 bases from V and 1 base from J, leaving 15 bases between. This CDR3 is built from 16 residues. These data also formed part of another study, on T cells in Graves' hyperthyroidism and ophthalmopathy. That study adds: If no ophthalmopathy progression occurred within 18 months, Graves' hyperthyroidism was stable. Patients were aged 18 to 65, had disease duration under 2 months, and had newly diagnosed hyperthyroidism.

The clonotype comes from a woman younger than 45 with Graves disease. Source: peripheral blood mononuclear cells (PBMCs), taken at new diagnosis, from a patient treated with antithyroid drugs. The genes are TRBV12-3 or TRBV12-4 and TRBJ1-1; no clear D. CDR3 nucleotide sequence: TGTGCCAGCAGTTTCTCCTGGACCAGACCGAACACTGAAGCTTTCTTT. It encodes CASSFSWTRPNTEAFF.